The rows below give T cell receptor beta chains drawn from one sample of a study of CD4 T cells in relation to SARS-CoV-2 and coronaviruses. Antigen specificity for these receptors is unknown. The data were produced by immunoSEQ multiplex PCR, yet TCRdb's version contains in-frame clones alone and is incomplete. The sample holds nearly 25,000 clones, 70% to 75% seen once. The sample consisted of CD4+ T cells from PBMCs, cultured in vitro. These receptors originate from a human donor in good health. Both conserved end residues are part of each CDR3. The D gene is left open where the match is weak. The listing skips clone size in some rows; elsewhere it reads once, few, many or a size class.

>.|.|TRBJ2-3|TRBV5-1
TGCGCCAGCAGCTTGGCCGATCCGACAGATACGCAGTATTTT
CASSLADPTDTQYF
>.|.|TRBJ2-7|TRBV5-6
TGTGCCAGCAGCCACACTAGTGGCGAGCAGTACTTC
CASSHTSGEQYF
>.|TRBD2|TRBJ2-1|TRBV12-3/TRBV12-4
TGTGCCAGCAGGTCTAGCGGGAGCAATGAGCAGTTCTTC
CASRSSGSNEQFF
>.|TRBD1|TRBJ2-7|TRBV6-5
TGTGCCAGCAACGGACAGGGGGTCCGAGAGCAGTACTTC
CASNGQGVREQYF
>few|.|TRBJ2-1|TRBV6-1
TGTGCCAGCAGGGAAACAGGGGCGGGATGGTACAATGAGCAGTTCTTC
CASRETGAGWYNEQFF
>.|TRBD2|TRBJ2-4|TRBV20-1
TGCAGTGCTAGTCCGATAGCGGGAGTAGCCAAAAACATTCAGTACTTC
CSASPIAGVAKNIQYF
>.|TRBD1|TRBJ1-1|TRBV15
TGTGCCACCAGCGGGACGACAGGGCAGACTGAAGCTTTCTTT
CATSGTTGQTEAFF
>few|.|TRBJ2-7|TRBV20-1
TGCAGTGCTAGAGCGGGTTACGAGCAGTACTTC
CSARAGYEQYF
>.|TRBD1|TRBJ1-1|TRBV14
TGTGCCAGCAGCCAAGGAGGGGACAGGGGGCTTCTGAACACTGAAGCTTTCTTT
CASSQGGDRGLLNTEAFF
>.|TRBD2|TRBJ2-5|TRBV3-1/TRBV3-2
TGTGCCAGCGGTAGACTAGCGGGAGGGCAGGAGACCCAGTACTTC
CASGRLAGGQETQYF
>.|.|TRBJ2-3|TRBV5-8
TGTGCCAGCAGCTTGGAAATTGGTAGGACAGATACGCAGTATTTT
CASSLEIGRTDTQYF
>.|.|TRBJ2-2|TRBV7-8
TGTGCCAGCAGCCGGATCTGGGGGGAGCTGTTTTTT
CASSRIWGELFF
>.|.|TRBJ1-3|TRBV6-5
TGTGCCAGCACTTTGGAGGGATACTCTGGAAACACCATATATTTT
CASTLEGYSGNTIYF
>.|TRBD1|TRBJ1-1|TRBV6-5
TGTGCCAGCAAATGGACAGGGGCGAGCACTGAAGCTTTCTTT
CASKWTGASTEAFF
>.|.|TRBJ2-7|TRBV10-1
TGCGCCAGCAGTGAGTCCCCGAACTACGAGCAGTACTTC
CASSESPNYEQYF
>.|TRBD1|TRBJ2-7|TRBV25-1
TGTGCCAGCAGTGAATTCACCCGCGGGACAGGGGGTGGCGAGCAGTACTTC
CASSEFTRGTGGGEQYF
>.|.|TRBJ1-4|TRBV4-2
TGTGCCAGCAGCCAAGAAAGGCAGTTTCGGGAAAAACTGTTTTTT
CASSQERQFREKLFF
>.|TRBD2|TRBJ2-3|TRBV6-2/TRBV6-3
TGTGCCAGCAGTTATTCGATGGGGCGGGAGGGCCGTACAGATACGCAGTATTTT
CASSYSMGREGRTDTQYF
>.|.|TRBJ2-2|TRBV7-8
TGTGCCAGCAGCCGACTAGTAGTCGGGGAGCTGTTTTTT
CASSRLVVGELFF
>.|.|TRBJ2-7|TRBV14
TGTGCCAGCAGCCAAGATACACTAGCTAGAACTACTTTCTACGAGCAGTACTTC
CASSQDTLARTTFYEQYF
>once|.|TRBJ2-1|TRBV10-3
TGTGCCATCAGGGCTAGCGAAGACTACAATGAGCAGTTCTTC
CAIRASEDYNEQFF
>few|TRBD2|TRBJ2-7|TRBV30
TGTGCCTGGAGTGGGACTAGCGCCGAGCAGTACTTC
CAWSGTSAEQYF
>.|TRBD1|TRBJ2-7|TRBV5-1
TGCGCCAGCGGACATGGACAGGGAGGTGACGAGCAGTACTTC
CASGHGQGGDEQYF
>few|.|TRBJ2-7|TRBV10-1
TGCGCCAGCAGTGACCCGGGGTTAGCGGGACAGGAGCAGTACTTC
CASSDPGLAGQEQYF
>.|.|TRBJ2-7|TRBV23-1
TGCGCCAGCAGTCAATCGCGCAGGGTACCTACCTACGAGCAGTACTTC
CASSQSRRVPTYEQYF
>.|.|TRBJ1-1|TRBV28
TGTGCCAGCAGTTCAGCGGTATGGGGGACTGAAGCTTTCTTT
CASSSAVWGTEAFF
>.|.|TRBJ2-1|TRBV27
TGTGCCAGCAGTCGTTACAATGAGCAGTTCTTC
CASSRYNEQFF
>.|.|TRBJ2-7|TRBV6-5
TGTGCCAGCAGTTACTCCGCAACAGGGCTAGAGCAGTACTTC
CASSYSATGLEQYF